The 6 T cell receptor beta chains in this list originate from one sample, sequenced in a study of regulatory T cells in long-lasting Graves disease. In building TCR beta libraries, iRepertoire HTBI primers were used together with Arm-PCR of CDR3 regions. TCRdb independently ran MiXCR on the multiplex PCR reads; one entry per CDR3 protein. In the table there are 530,000 or so distinct CDR3 sequences, about 14% of which are singletons. Time point defined: newly diagnosed GD, antithyroid drugs for less than 3 months. From RNA extracted from PBMCs, the TCR library was made. The same sample was also studied in work on T cells in Graves' hyperthyroidism and ophthalmopathy.

This specimen was peripheral blood mononuclear cells (PBMCs), taken at new diagnosis, from a patient treated with antithyroid drugs. Receptors were obtained from a man aged 30 to 39 with Graves disease.

The sample holds many counts of this clonotype. The chain recombines TRBV9 with TRBJ2-5; possibly TRBD2 for D (6 bases). Germline V CDR1 and CDR2: SGDLS, YYNGEE. This CDR3 has 14 residues. Trimming stripped 3 bases from V and 5 bases from J, with 14 bases between. The CDR3 DNA follows: TGTGCCAGCAGCGACCAGACTAGTTGGGAGACCCAGTACTTC. This translates into CASSDQTSWETQYF.

This clonotype occurred many times. The genes are TRBV27 and TRBJ1-1, with D maybe TRBD1 (5 bases). V lost 3 bases and J lost 3, with 11 bases in between. The CDR3 has 14 residues. The V gene's germline CDR1 is MNHEY and CDR2 SMNVEV (reference sequence). The DNA for the CDR3 is TGTGCCAGCAGTTTGGCGGGGCAGTACACTGAAGCTTTCTTT. Translated: CASSLAGQYTEAFF.

This clonotype has a count of ten or more. The rearrangement joins TRBV5-1 to TRBJ2-1, with TRBD2 as a possible D gene (5 bases). The length of the CDR3 is 16 residues. CDR1 is SGHRS, CDR2 YFSETQ, per germline. Trimming took 0 bases from V and 7 from J, leaving 17 bases between them. This chain's CDR3 is CASSLDGGLWGNEQFF. In nucleotides, the CDR3 is TGCGCCAGCAGCTTGGATGGCGGGCTCTGGGGAAATGAGCAGTTCTTC.

The V and J genes are TRBV11-2 and TRBJ1-3; no clear D. Per germline, CDR1 SGHAT and CDR2 FQNNGV. V was trimmed by 5 bases and J by 0 bases, leaving 11 bases between them. The CDR3 contains 15 residues. The CDR3 DNA reads as TGTGCCAGCAGCATCCTAGGCACCTCTGGAAACACCATATATTTT. This codes for CASSILGTSGNTIYF.

V usage is TRBV5-1 and J usage is TRBJ1-3; the D gene is possibly TRBD1 (5 bases). With 3 bases removed from V and 8 bases from J, the gap between germline ends came to 18 bases. Germline V gives CDR1 SGHRS, CDR2 YFSETQ. The CDR3 runs 15 residues. The CDR3 loop reads CASSSTQAPGDTIYF. In DNA form, the CDR3 reads TGCGCCAGCAGCTCGACTCAGGCCCCGGGGGACACCATATATTTT.

Many counts were recorded for this clonotype. The V gene is TRBV29-1, the J gene TRBJ2-7, with 10 bases matching TRBD1. V trimming: 5 bases; J trimming: 3 bases; junction bases outside the gene matches: 7. The germline gives CDR1 SQVTM, CDR2 ANQGSEA. This CDR3 spans 14 amino acids. The CDR3 here is CSVQLGQGGYEQYF. As DNA, the CDR3 is TGCAGCGTTCAACTCGGACAGGGGGGCTACGAGCAGTACTTC.